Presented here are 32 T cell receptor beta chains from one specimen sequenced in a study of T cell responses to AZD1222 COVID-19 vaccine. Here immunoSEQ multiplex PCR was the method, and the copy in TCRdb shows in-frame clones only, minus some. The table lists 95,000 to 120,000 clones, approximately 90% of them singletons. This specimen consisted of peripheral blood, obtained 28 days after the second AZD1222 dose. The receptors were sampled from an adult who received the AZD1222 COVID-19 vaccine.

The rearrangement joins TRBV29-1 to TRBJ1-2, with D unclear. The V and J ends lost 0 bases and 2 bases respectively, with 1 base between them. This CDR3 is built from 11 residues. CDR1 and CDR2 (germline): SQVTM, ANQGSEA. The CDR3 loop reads CSVEENYGYTF. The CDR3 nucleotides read TGCAGCGTTGAAGAAAACTATGGCTACACCTTC. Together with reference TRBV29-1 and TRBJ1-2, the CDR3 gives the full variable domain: SAVISQKPSRDICQRGTSLTIQCQVDSQVTMMFWYRQQPGQSLTLIATANQGSEATYESGFVIDKFPISRPNLTFSTLTVSNMSPEDSSIYLCSVEENYGYTFGSGTRLTVV.

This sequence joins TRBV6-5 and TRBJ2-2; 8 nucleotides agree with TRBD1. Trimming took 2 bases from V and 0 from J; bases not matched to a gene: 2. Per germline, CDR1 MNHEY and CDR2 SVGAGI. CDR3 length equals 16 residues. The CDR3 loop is CASSYDRGSNTGELFF. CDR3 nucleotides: TGTGCCAGCAGTTACGACAGGGGTTCGAACACCGGGGAGCTGTTTTTT.

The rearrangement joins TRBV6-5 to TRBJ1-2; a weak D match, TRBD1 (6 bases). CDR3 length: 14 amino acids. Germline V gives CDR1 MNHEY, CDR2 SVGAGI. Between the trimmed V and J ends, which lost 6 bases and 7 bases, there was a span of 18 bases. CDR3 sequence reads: CASSVQAGGSGYTF. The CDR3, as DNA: TGTGCCAGCAGCGTACAAGCGGGGGGCTCTGGCTACACCTTC.

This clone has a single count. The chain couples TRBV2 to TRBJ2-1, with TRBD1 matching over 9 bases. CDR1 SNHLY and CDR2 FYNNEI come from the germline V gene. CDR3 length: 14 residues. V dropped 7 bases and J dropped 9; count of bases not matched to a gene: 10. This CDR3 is CASMSGQGWFEQFF. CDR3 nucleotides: TGTGCCAGCATGTCTGGACAGGGGTGGTTTGAGCAGTTCTTC.

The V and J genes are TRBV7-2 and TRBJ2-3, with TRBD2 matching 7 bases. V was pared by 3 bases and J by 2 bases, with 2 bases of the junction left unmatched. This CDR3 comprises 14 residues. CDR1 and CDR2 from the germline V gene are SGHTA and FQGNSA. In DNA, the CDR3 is TGTGCCAGCAGCTTTGGGGGGGACACAGATACGCAGTATTTT. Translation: CASSFGGDTDTQYF.

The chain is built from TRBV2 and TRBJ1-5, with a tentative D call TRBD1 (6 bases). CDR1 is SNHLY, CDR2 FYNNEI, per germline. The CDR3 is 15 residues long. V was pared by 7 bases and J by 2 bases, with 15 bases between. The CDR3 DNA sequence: TGTGCCAGCAATCAACAGGGACTAGGCAATCAGCCCCAGCATTTT. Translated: CASNQQGLGNQPQHF.

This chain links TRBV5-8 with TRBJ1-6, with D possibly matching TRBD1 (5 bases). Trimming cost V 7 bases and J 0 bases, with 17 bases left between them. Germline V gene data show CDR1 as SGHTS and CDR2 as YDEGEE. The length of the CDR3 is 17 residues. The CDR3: CASLPGTASSYNSPLHF. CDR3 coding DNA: TGTGCCAGCCTGCCAGGGACGGCCAGCTCCTATAATTCACCCCTCCACTTT.

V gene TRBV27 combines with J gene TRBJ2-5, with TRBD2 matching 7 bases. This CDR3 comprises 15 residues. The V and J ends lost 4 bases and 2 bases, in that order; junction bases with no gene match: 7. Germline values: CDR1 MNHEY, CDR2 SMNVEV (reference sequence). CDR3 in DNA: TGTGCCAGCAGTTCCGGGACTACAATGCAAGAGACCCAGTACTTC. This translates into CASSSGTTMQETQYF.

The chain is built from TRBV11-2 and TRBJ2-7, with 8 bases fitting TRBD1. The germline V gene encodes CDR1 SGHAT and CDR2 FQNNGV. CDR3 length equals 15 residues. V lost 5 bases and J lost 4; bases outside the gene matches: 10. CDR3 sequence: CASSDRQGLGYEQYF. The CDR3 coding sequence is TGTGCCAGCAGCGACCGACAGGGGCTGGGGTACGAGCAGTACTTC.

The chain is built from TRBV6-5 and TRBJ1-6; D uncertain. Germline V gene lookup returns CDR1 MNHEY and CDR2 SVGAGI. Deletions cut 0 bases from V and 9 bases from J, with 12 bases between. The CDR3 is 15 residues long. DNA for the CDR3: TGTGCCAGCAGTTACTCGAACCAAGGAGGTTCACCCCTCCACTTT. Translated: CASSYSNQGGSPLHF.

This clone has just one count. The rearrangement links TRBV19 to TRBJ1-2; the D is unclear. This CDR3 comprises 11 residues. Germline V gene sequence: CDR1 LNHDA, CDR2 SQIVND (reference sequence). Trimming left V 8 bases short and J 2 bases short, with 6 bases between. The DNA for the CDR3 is TGTGCCAGTCAAGTGAACTATGGCTACACCTTC. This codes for CASQVNYGYTF.

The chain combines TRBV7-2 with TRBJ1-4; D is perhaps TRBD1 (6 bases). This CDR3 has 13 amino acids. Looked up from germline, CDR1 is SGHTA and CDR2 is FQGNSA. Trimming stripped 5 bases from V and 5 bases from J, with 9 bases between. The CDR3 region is CASSPDRNEKLFF. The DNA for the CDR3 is TGTGCCAGCAGCCCCGACAGGAATGAAAAACTGTTTTTT.

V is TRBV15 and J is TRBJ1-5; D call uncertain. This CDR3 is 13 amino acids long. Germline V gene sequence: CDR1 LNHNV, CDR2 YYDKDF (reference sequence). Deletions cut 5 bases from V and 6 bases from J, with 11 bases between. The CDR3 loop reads CATSHIQAQPQHF. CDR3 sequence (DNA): TGTGCCACCAGCCATATTCAGGCTCAGCCCCAGCATTTT.

DNA of the CDR3: TGTGCCAGCTCACCGATACAGGGAGGCTACACCTTC. Its translation is CASSPIQGGYTF. The rearrangement joins TRBV18 to TRBJ1-2; perhaps TRBD1 as D (6 bases). V was cut by 3 bases and J by 8 bases, with 10 bases left in between. The CDR3 spans 12 residues. Germline CDR1 reads KGHSH; CDR2 reads LQKENI.

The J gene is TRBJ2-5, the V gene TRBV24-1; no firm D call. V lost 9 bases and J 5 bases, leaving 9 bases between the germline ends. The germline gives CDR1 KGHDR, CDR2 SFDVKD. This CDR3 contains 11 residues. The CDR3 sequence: CATGFGETQYF. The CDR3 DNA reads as TGTGCCACCGGGTTCGGGGAGACCCAGTACTTC.

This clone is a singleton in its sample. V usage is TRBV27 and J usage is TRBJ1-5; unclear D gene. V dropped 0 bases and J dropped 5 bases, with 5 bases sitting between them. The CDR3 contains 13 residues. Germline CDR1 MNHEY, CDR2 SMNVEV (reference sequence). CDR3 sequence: CASSLSPDQPQHF. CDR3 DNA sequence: TGTGCCAGCAGTTTATCTCCAGATCAGCCCCAGCATTTT.

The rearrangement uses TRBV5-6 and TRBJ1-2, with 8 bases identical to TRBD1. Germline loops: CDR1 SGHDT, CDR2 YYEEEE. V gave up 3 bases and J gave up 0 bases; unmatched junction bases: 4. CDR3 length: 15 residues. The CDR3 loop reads CASSWWTGSNYGYTF. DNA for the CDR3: TGTGCCAGCAGCTGGTGGACAGGGTCTAACTATGGCTACACCTTC.

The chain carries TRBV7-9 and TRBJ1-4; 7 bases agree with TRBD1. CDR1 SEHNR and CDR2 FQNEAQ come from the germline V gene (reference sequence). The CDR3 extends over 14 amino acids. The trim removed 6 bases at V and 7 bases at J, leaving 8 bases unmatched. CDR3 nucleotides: TGTGCCAGCAGTAGTGACAGGGAGGGTGAAAAACTGTTTTTT. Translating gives CASSSDREGEKLFF.

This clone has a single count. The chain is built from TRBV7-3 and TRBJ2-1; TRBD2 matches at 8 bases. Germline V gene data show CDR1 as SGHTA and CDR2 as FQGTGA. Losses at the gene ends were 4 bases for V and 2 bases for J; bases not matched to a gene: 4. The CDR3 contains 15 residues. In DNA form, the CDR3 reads TGTGCCAGCAGCTCCCTGGGACTAGCCTACAATGAGCAGTTCTTC. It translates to CASSSLGLAYNEQFF.

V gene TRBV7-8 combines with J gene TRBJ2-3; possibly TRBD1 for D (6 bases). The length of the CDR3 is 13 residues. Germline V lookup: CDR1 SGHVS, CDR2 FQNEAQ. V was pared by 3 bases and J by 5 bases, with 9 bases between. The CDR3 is CASSFRGGDTQYF. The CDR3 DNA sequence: TGTGCCAGCAGCTTCAGGGGTGGAGATACGCAGTATTTT.

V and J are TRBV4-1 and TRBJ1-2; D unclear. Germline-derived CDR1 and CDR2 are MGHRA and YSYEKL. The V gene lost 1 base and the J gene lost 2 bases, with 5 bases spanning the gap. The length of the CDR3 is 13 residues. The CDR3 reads CASSQARNYGYTF. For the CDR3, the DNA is TGCGCCAGCAGCCAAGCCCGGAACTATGGCTACACCTTC.

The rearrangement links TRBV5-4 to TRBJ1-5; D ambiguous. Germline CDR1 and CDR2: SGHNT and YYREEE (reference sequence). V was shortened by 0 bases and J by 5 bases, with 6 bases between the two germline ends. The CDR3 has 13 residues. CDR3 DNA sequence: TGTGCCAGCAGCTTGGTCCCGGATCAGCCCCAGCATTTT. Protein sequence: CASSLVPDQPQHF. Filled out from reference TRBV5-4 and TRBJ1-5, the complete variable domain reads ETGVTQSPTHLIKTRGQQVTLRCSSQSGHNTVSWYQQALGQGPQFIFQYYREEENGRGNFPPRFSGLQFPNYSSELNVNALELDDSALYLCASSLVPDQPQHFGDGTRLSIL.

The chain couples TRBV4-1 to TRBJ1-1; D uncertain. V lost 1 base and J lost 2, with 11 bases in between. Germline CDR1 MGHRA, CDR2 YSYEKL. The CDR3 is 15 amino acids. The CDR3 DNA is TGCGCCAGCAGCCAAGTGCTAAAAGATAACACTGAAGCTTTCTTT. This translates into CASSQVLKDNTEAFF.

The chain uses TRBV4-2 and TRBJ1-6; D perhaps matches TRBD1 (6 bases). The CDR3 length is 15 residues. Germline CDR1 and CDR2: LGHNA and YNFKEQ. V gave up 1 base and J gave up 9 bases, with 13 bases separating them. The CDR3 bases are TGTGCCAGCAGCCAAGGTTTAGGGGGAGGTTCACCCCTCCACTTT. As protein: CASSQGLGGGSPLHF.

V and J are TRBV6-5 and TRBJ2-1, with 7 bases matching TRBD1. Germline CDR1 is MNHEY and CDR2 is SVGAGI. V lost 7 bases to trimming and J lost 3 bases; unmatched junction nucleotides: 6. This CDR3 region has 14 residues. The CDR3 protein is CASTGQANYNEQFF. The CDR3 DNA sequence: TGTGCCAGCACTGGACAGGCGAACTACAATGAGCAGTTCTTC.

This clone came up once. In nucleotides, the CDR3 is TGTGCCAGCAGCTTAGACGTAGCGGGGGCCTACAATGAGCAGTTCTTC. This gives the protein CASSLDVAGAYNEQFF. The chain uses TRBV7-8 and TRBJ2-1; 9 bases are a match to TRBD2. The CDR3 extends over 16 amino acids. The germline gives CDR1 SGHVS, CDR2 FQNEAQ. J was trimmed by 2 bases and V by 1 base; bases with no gene match: 3.

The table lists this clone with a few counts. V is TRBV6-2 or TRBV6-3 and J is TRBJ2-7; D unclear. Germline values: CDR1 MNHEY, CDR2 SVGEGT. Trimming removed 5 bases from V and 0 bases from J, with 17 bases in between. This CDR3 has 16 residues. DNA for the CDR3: TGTGCCAGCAGTGACGGGCACACAGCGCACTCCTACGAGCAGTACTTC. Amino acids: CASSDGHTAHSYEQYF.

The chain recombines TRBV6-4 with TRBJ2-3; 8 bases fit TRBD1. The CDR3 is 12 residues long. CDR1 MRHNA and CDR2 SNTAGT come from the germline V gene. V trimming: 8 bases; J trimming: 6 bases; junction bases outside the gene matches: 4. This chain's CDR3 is CASQGAGDTQYF. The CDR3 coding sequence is TGTGCCAGCCAGGGGGCCGGGGATACGCAGTATTTT.

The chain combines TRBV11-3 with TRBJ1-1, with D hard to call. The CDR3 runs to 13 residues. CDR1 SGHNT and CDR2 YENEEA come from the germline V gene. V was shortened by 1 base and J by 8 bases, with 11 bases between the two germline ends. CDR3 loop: CASSLVVGAEAFF. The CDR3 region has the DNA TGTGCCAGCAGCTTAGTAGTGGGCGCCGAAGCTTTCTTT.

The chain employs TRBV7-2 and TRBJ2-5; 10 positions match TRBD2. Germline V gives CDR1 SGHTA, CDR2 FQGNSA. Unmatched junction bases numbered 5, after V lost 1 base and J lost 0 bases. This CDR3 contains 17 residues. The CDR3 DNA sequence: TGTGCCAGCAGCTTAGGCCCTAGCGGGGGCCACCAAGAGACCCAGTACTTC. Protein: CASSLGPSGGHQETQYF.

CDR3 region: CASDRTYSGNTIYF. CDR3 in DNA: TGTGCCAGCGATCGAACCTACTCTGGAAACACCATATATTTT. The V and J genes are TRBV7-9 and TRBJ1-3; D is undetermined. The CDR3 is 14 amino acids. Germline V gene lookup returns CDR1 SEHNR and CDR2 FQNEAQ (reference sequence). Deletions cut 8 bases from V and 0 bases from J, with 11 bases between.

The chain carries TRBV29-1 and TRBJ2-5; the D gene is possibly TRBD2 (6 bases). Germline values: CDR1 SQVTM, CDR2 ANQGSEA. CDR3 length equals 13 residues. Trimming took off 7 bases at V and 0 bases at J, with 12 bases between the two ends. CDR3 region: CSALGGYQETQYF. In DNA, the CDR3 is TGCAGCGCCTTGGGAGGTTACCAAGAGACCCAGTACTTC.